The sequence of this T cell receptor beta chain was determined in a study of shared clonotypes between healthy human individuals. The study's findings and limits: Larger estimated richness was generally seen in naive subsets than in memory subsets. Since donors were few, the genetic and exposure-history diversity represented was limited.

On this clone itself: Its antigen remains unknown.

TCRdb keeps only in-frame clones here, not all; method: immunoSEQ multiplex PCR. The table has over 2 million clones, roughly 95% seen once. Sequencing was done on a sample of naive CD4+ T cells sorted from blood. As for subset: CD45RA+ positively selected. The receptor comes from a man between 18 and 29 years old in good health.

CDR3 sequence: CASSVGQGTGNTIYF. The CDR3 coding sequence is TGTGCCAGCAGCGTGGGACAGGGGACTGGAAACACCATATATTTT. The gene calls are TRBV9 and TRBJ1-3; TRBD1 aligns across 10 bases. Germline V CDR1 and CDR2: SGDLS, YYNGEE. The CDR3 covers 15 residues. Losses at the gene ends were 2 bases for V and 2 bases for J; bases not matched to a gene: 1.